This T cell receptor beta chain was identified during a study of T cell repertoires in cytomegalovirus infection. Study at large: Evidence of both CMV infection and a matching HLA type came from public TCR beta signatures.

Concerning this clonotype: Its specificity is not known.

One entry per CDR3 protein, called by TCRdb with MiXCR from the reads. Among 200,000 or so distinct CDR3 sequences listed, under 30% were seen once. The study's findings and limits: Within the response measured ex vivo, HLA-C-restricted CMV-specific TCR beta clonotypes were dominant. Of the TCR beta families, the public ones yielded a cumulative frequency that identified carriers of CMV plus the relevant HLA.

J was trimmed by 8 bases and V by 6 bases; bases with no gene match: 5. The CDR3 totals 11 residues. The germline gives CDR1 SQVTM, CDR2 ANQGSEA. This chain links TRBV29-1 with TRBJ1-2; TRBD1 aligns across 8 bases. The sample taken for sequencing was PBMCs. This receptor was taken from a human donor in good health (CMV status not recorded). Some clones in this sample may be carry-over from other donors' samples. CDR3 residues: CSVVDRDGYTF. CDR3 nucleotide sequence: TGCAGCGTGGTGGACAGGGACGGCTACACCTTC.